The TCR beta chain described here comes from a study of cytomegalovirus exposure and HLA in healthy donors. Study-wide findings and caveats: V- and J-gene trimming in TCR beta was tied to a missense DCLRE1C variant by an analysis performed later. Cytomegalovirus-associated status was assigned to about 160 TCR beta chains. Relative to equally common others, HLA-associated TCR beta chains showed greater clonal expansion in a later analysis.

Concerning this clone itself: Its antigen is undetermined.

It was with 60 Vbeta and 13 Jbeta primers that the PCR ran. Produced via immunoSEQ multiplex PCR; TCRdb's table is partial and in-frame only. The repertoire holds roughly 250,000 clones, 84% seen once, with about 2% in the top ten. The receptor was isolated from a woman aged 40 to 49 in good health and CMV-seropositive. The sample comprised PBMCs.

CDR3 coding DNA: TGTGCCAGCAGTGCCGGGACAGGGGATAATCAGCCCCAGCATTTT. Translating gives CASSAGTGDNQPQHF. The chain employs TRBV6-6 and TRBJ1-5, with 10 bases aligning to TRBD1. This CDR3 contains 15 residues. V was clipped by 5 bases and J by 4 bases; unmatched bases: 5. Germline V gives CDR1 MNHNY, CDR2 SVGAGI (reference sequence).